The clone carrying this TCR beta chain was seen only a few times. As every portion of the isolated RNA was reverse transcribed, the sequencing read expressed TCRB transcripts. Some clones are missing from TCRdb's copy, which holds only in-frame ones; the method was immunoSEQ multiplex PCR. This sample has about half a million clones, with 9.5% to 12% found just once. Trimming shortened V by 3 bases and J by 8 bases, and 18 bases separated the two germline ends. CDR3 length equals 15 residues. Looked up from germline, CDR1 is SGDLS and CDR2 is YYNGEE. This sample was taken from a study of beta chain features in type 1 diabetes.

The receptor was isolated from a young woman in good health. This chain joins TRBV9 and TRBJ2-1; no firm D call. Sequencing was performed on naive CD4+ T cells from blood. Here the CDR3 reads CASSEPDPSSDEQFF. In DNA form, the CDR3 reads TGTGCCAGCAGCGAACCGGATCCTAGTTCGGATGAGCAGTTCTTC.